The T cell receptor beta chain under discussion was sequenced for a study of cytomegalovirus exposure and HLA in healthy donors. Amplification used 60 Vbeta primers and 13 Jbeta primers. Libraries were prepared by immunoSEQ multiplex PCR; TCRdb keeps only in-frame clonotypes and omits some of them. Here the sample spans 75,000 to 95,000 clones, roughly 63% being singletons. Each donor was nominally healthy when sampled (though unrecorded immune exposures were likely). This clone has just one count. Its antigen is undetermined. This CDR3 comprises 14 residues. Germline assignment: CDR1 SNHLY and CDR2 FYNNEI. V dropped 8 bases and J dropped 5; count of bases not matched to a gene: 11. General study findings and limits: In a later analysis, CMV-associated beta chains were mostly HLA-associated, it appeared.

The chain combines TRBV2 with TRBJ1-1; 7 bases fit TRBD1. The sample comprised PBMCs. The clonotype was recovered from a man in his fifties in good health and CMV-seronegative. The CDR3 sequence: CASGREGADTEAFF. CDR3 bases: TGTGCCAGCGGCAGAGAGGGGGCCGATACTGAAGCTTTCTTT.